This is a list of T cell receptor beta chains from one sample in a study of blood T cell repertoires in COVID-19. Measured with immunoSEQ multiplex PCR; TCRdb has only the in-frame clones, and not every one. The sample gives 300,000 to 350,000 clones, 80% to 90% of which show up once; roughly 2.2% is in the top ten. The sample comprised PBMCs or T cells enriched from blood (not recorded which). The origin of the receptors is a man aged 30-40 years who had recovered from COVID-19. The CDR3 runs from the conserved cysteine through the conserved F or W. The order of the fields is D gene, V gene, clone size, J gene, CDR3 DNA, CDR3 protein. The D gene is left open where the match is weak. The size field is filled for only some rows; it gives once, few, many or a size class.

>NA|TRBV12-5|NA|TRBJ1-2
TGTGCTAGTGGTTTGGTACACGGGGAGGACAAGTCTAACTATGGCTACACCTTC
CASGLVHGEDKSNYGYTF
>TRBD2|TRBV12-5|NA|TRBJ2-3
TGTGCTAGTGGTTTTTCCTCGACTAGCGGGGGGGCGGCAGATACGCAGTATTTT
CASGFSSTSGGAADTQYF
>NA|TRBV6-5|NA|TRBJ1-5
TGTGCCAGCAGTCCACTTCATAGCAATCAGCCCCAGCATTTT
CASSPLHSNQPQHF
>NA|TRBV30|NA|TRBJ1-3
TGTGCCTGGAGTGTAGAACAGTTCTCTGGAAACACCATATATTTT
CAWSVEQFSGNTIYF
>NA|TRBV4-3|NA|TRBJ1-2
TGCGCCAGCAGCCAAAATGTTCAGGGTGGCTATGGCTACACCTTC
CASSQNVQGGYGYTF
>TRBD1|TRBV4-1|NA|TRBJ1-1
TGCGCCAGCAGCCAAGATGGAGGACAGGGCCTGAACACTGAAGCTTTCTTT
CASSQDGGQGLNTEAFF
>TRBD1|TRBV7-9|NA|TRBJ1-1
TGTGCCAGCAGCCCCGGACAGGGGGGGATGAACACTGAAGCTTTCTTT
CASSPGQGGMNTEAFF
>TRBD1|TRBV2|NA|TRBJ2-7
TGTGCCAGCCTCGAGGCAGGGACAGGGGCCTACGAGCAGTACTTC
CASLEAGTGAYEQYF
>NA|TRBV7-9|once|TRBJ2-1
TGTGCCAGCAGCTTAAGGGGATCGGAAGGGTATGAGCAGTTCTTC
CASSLRGSEGYEQFF
>NA|TRBV6-5|NA|TRBJ1-2
TGTGCCAGCAAACAGCAGTCCAACTATGGCTACACCTTC
CASKQQSNYGYTF
>NA|TRBV7-9|NA|TRBJ2-1
TGTGCCAGCAGTAGCCCGGGGAGGCCTGAGCAGTTCTTC
CASSSPGRPEQFF
>NA|TRBV19|NA|TRBJ1-3
TGTGCCAGTAGCGGGTACGAAAACACCATATATTTT
CASSGYENTIYF
>TRBD1|TRBV25-1|NA|TRBJ1-2
TGTGCCAGCAGCCCCCGACAGGGAAGTAATAACTATGGCTACACCTTC
CASSPRQGSNNYGYTF
>TRBD1|TRBV10-3|NA|TRBJ2-5
TGTGCCGGACAGGGGGATGGAGAGACCCAGTACTTC
CAGQGDGETQYF
>NA|TRBV5-1|NA|TRBJ2-1
TGCGCCAGCAGCGTGGGGGGCACCTACAATGAGCAGTTCTTC
CASSVGGTYNEQFF
>TRBD2|TRBV7-3|NA|TRBJ2-5
TGTGCCAGCAGCTTAAGAGGTTCCCCTAGCGGGGCCTCAGAGTACCAAGAGACCCAGTACTTC
CASSLRGSPSGASEYQETQYF
>NA|TRBV29-1|NA|TRBJ1-1
TGCAGCGTGCTTATCTTAGCGTTGGAGGCCACTGAAGCTTTCTTT
CSVLILALEATEAFF
>NA|TRBV2|few|TRBJ1-5
TGTGCCAGCAGTGAGCGGGGGCCAACCACACCTCAGCCCCAGCATTTT
CASSERGPTTPQPQHF
>NA|TRBV2|few|TRBJ2-7
TGTGCCAGCAGTGCATCAGGCCTTCAGTGGTACGAGCAGTACTTC
CASSASGLQWYEQYF
>TRBD1|TRBV9|NA|TRBJ2-2
TGTGCCAGCAGCGTACAGGGGACAGGGCTCTCCGGGGAGCTGTTTTTT
CASSVQGTGLSGELFF
>NA|TRBV24-1|few|TRBJ2-1
TGTGCCACCAGTGACCCCGGGACACCCGGCGGTGAGCAGTTCTTC
CATSDPGTPGGEQFF
>NA|TRBV5-1|NA|TRBJ2-2
TGCGCCAGCAGCAAGATAACCCAGGGGCCGAACACCGGGGAGCTGTTTTTT
CASSKITQGPNTGELFF
>TRBD2|TRBV30|NA|TRBJ2-1
TGTGCCTGGAGACCTAGCGGGGGGTTCCACAATGAGCAGTTCTTC
CAWRPSGGFHNEQFF
>TRBD2|TRBV2|NA|TRBJ2-3
TGTGCCAGCAGTGCCCGAGCGGGGGGGCGGACAGATACGCAGTATTTT
CASSARAGGRTDTQYF
>NA|TRBV6-5|NA|TRBJ1-1
TGTGCCAGCCGGTACAGGTTAGGGAACACTGAAGCTTTCTTT
CASRYRLGNTEAFF
>NA|TRBV3-1/TRBV3-2|NA|TRBJ2-2
TGTGCCAGCAGCCAAACGGGTAACACCGGGGAGCTGTTTTTT
CASSQTGNTGELFF
>TRBD1|TRBV10-3|NA|TRBJ1-1
TGTGCCATCAGCCGCCGGGACAGTACTGAAGCTTTCTTT
CAISRRDSTEAFF
>NA|TRBV5-1|NA|TRBJ1-3
TGCGCCAGCAGCCCTGCGGGACTGAACTCTGGAAACACCATATATTTT
CASSPAGLNSGNTIYF
>NA|TRBV11-2|NA|TRBJ2-7
TGTGCCAGCAGCTTAGATGTGCGAGAGAACTACGAGCAGTACTTC
CASSLDVRENYEQYF
>TRBD1|TRBV3-1/TRBV3-2|NA|TRBJ1-6
TGTGCCAGCAGCCTTCGACAGGGGAGTATTGGACCCCTCCACTTT
CASSLRQGSIGPLHF
>TRBD1|TRBV29-1|NA|TRBJ1-2
TGCAGCGTTGAACCTCAGGGGGCAGGCTATGGCTACACCTTC
CSVEPQGAGYGYTF
>TRBD1|TRBV10-3|NA|TRBJ1-2
TGTGCCATCAGGGACCGGACAGGGAGAGACGGTGGCTACACCTTC
CAIRDRTGRDGGYTF
>NA|TRBV19|NA|TRBJ1-2
TGTGCCAGTAGTCCTCTACTAGGACGTACCGACGGGCCCTATGGCTACACCTTC
CASSPLLGRTDGPYGYTF
>NA|TRBV4-1|NA|TRBJ1-2
TGCGCCAGCAGCCAAGTTGGCAATTTCTATGGCTACACCTTC
CASSQVGNFYGYTF
>NA|TRBV19|NA|TRBJ1-5
TGTGCCAGTAGGTGGACAAGGGATCAGCCCCAGCATTTT
CASRWTRDQPQHF
>NA|TRBV2|few|TRBJ2-5
TGTGCCAGCAGCCCAAGGCTAGATCAAGAGACCCAGTACTTC
CASSPRLDQETQYF
>NA|TRBV7-2|few|TRBJ2-5
TGTGCCAGCAGCTTATTATTACAGAGCCAAGAGACCCAGTACTTC
CASSLLLQSQETQYF